This record covers a single TCR beta chain. The sample belongs to a study of blood T cell repertoires in COVID-19. Study summary: Acute-phase and convalescent COVID-19 samples originated in the United States, Italy and Spain. PBMCs, B-cell-depleted T cells, or T cells were the source of the cDNA or gDNA that made up the material.

V was cut by 9 bases and J by 7 bases, with 16 bases left in between. Germline CDR1 and CDR2: LNHDA and SQIVND (reference sequence). This CDR3 spans 13 amino acids. Authors' data handling: Amplification of reference gene primers provided the estimated nucleated cell counts. Libraries were prepared by immunoSEQ multiplex PCR; TCRdb keeps only in-frame clonotypes and omits some of them. Clonal size and the V and J genes are those of that table, whereas D and trimming came from the DNA. Of 250,000 to 350,000 clones listed, around 88% are singletons. In Seattle, patients joined the study during active infection and were tracked longitudinally.

The source of this sequence is a woman between 65 and 79 years old with COVID-19, enrolled during active disease. This chain joins TRBV19 and TRBJ1-5; TRBD1 is a possible D gene (5 bases). Sequencing was done on a sample of peripheral blood. CDR3 DNA: TGTGCCAGCGGGGGGAGGGACGTACAGCCCCAGCATTTT. It is translated as CASGGRDVQPQHF.